The 8 T cell receptor beta chains reported below all come from one sample, sequenced in a study of radiotherapy plus CTLA-4 blockade in lung cancer. Clones were read by immunoSEQ multiplex PCR, and TCRdb kept only the in-frame ones, dropping some. The data hold approximately 52,000 clones, with about three quarters observed a single time. Sequencing used peripheral blood, obtained from a patient treated with radiotherapy plus ipilimumab. Source of these receptors: a human donor with non-small cell lung cancer whose response to radiotherapy plus ipilimumab could not be evaluated.

The CDR3 sequence: CASRPGQGFPDTQYF. DNA for the CDR3: TGTGCCAGCAGACCGGGACAGGGTTTTCCAGATACGCAGTATTTT. The chain employs TRBV27 and TRBJ2-3; 9 positions match TRBD1. Unmatched junction bases numbered 8, after V lost 6 bases and J lost 4 bases. CDR1 MNHEY and CDR2 SMNVEV come from the germline V gene (reference sequence). This CDR3 region has 15 residues.

This clone was seen more than once but under ten times. The chain has TRBV18 and TRBJ1-4; TRBD1 is a possible D gene (6 bases). V gave up 2 bases and J gave up 8 bases, with 12 bases separating them. The CDR3 runs to 14 residues. CDR1 and CDR2 (germline): KGHSH, LQKENI. DNA of the CDR3: TGTGCCAGCTCACCATTTACAGGGTGGGAAAAACTGTTTTTT. Translated, it gives CASSPFTGWEKLFF.

CDR3 DNA: TGTGCCAGCAGCTGGGACAGCAGGGAGCTGTTTTTT. Translating gives CASSWDSRELFF. The genes are TRBV7-2 and TRBJ2-2, with 7 positions matching TRBD1. The germline V gene encodes CDR1 SGHTA and CDR2 FQGNSA. The CDR3 has 12 residues. Trimming cost V 4 bases and J 9 bases; bases outside gene matches: 2.

The CDR3 spells CASSPPRGQTDTQYF. The CDR3 DNA follows: TGTGCCAGTAGTCCTCCCCGGGGACAGACAGATACGCAGTATTTT. The chain combines TRBV19 with TRBJ2-3; 7 bases line up with TRBD1. Germline CDR1 and CDR2: LNHDA and SQIVND (reference sequence). J was trimmed by 3 bases and V by 5 bases; bases with no gene match: 8. The CDR3 is 15 amino acids. Filled out from reference TRBV19 and TRBJ2-3, the complete variable domain reads DGGITQSPKYLFRKEGQNVTLSCEQNLNHDAMYWYRQDPGQGLRLIYYSQIVNDFQKGDIAEGYSVSREKKESFPLTVTSAQKNPTAFYLCASSPPRGQTDTQYFGPGTRLTVL.

V and J are TRBV6-4 and TRBJ2-1, with 9 positions matching TRBD2. V gave up 6 bases and J gave up 9 bases; unmatched junction bases: 9. The CDR3 is 14 residues long. CDR1 is MRHNA, CDR2 SNTAGT, per germline. CDR3 nucleotides: TGTGCCAGCAGCCCAGCGGGAGGCGGGGGTGAGCAGTTCTTC. This codes for CASSPAGGGGEQFF.

This chain joins TRBV4-3 and TRBJ2-3, with D maybe TRBD1 (6 bases). The ends were cut back, 1 base at V and 6 bases at J, with 11 bases in the middle. Germline assignment: CDR1 LGHNA and CDR2 YSLEER. The CDR3 totals 14 residues. CDR3 in amino acids: CASSQGARGDTQYF. CDR3 DNA sequence: TGCGCCAGCAGCCAAGGGGCAAGGGGGGATACGCAGTATTTT.

This clone is classed as medium-sized. The chain recombines TRBV7-9 with TRBJ2-1; the D gene is possibly TRBD1 (6 bases). V lost 5 bases and J 2 bases, leaving 16 bases between the germline ends. The germline CDR1 and CDR2 sequences are SEHNR and FQNEAQ (reference sequence). The CDR3 runs 16 residues. The CDR3 nucleotides are TGTGCCAGCAGCCACCCGGTCGAGGGGGCCTACAATGAGCAGTTCTTC. Translated: CASSHPVEGAYNEQFF.

The chain couples TRBV6-4 to TRBJ2-3, with D maybe TRBD2 (7 bases). CDR3 length: 16 amino acids. Germline V lookup: CDR1 MRHNA, CDR2 SNTAGT. V was trimmed by 1 base and J by 3 bases, leaving 14 bases between them. The DNA for the CDR3 is TGTGCCAGCAGTGACTGGGAGGGGGGTTCAACAGATACGCAGTATTTT. It codes for CASSDWEGGSTDTQYF.